The 14 T cell receptor beta chains below come from one sample, sequenced in a study of OX40 agonist ivuxolimab in advanced cancers. Profiling relied on immunoSEQ multiplex PCR, and the TCRdb table lists in-frame clones only, not all of them. The data show tens of thousands of clones, about 85% seen once. The material sequenced was CD4+ or CD8+ T cells sorted from blood, taken in a trial of the OX40 agonist ivuxolimab. The receptors originated from an adult with an advanced solid tumor such as melanoma, head and neck, liver or kidney cancer.

The V gene is TRBV10-1, the J gene TRBJ2-7, with D possibly matching TRBD2 (5 bases). Germline CDR1 reads WNHNN; CDR2 reads SYGVQD (reference sequence). Trimming shortened V by 6 bases and J by 1 base, and 13 bases separated the two germline ends. The CDR3 is 14 amino acids. CDR3 protein: CASSDGGGSYEQYF. In DNA form, the CDR3 reads TGCGCCAGCAGCGATGGAGGCGGTTCCTACGAGCAGTACTTC.

The rearrangement uses TRBV9 and TRBJ2-2, with TRBD1 matching 10 bases. This CDR3 is built from 17 residues. The germline V gene has CDR1 SGDLS and CDR2 YYNGEE. The V gene end was trimmed by 1 base and the J gene end by 5 bases; junction bases not matched to a gene: 8. In DNA, the CDR3 is TGTGCCAGCAGCGTACCCTCCTGGACAGGGGGGACCGGGGAGCTGTTTTTT. It is translated as CASSVPSWTGGTGELFF.

The V call is TRBV28, the J call TRBJ2-7, with D perhaps matching TRBD1 or TRBD2 (5 bases each). CDR1 and CDR2 from the germline V gene are MDHEN and SYDVKM. Trimming took off 6 bases at V and 2 bases at J, with 29 bases between the two ends. The CDR3 extends over 19 amino acids. CDR3 residues: CASSSSSKSLRAGAYEQYF. CDR3 in DNA: TGTGCCAGCAGCTCTAGCTCCAAGTCCCTCAGGGCAGGCGCCTACGAGCAGTACTTC. The whole variable domain, filled in from reference TRBV28 and TRBJ2-7, reads DVKVTQSSRYLVKRTGEKVFLECVQDMDHENMFWYRQDPGLGLRLIYFSYDVKMKEKGDIPEGYSVSREKKERFSLILESASTNQTSMYLCASSSSSKSLRAGAYEQYFGPGTRLTVT.

This chain links TRBV28 with TRBJ1-1, with D maybe TRBD1 (5 bases). CDR1 is MDHEN and CDR2 is SYDVKM in the germline V gene. V lost 6 bases to trimming and J lost 4 bases, with 15 bases between them. CDR3 length equals 14 residues. The CDR3, as DNA: TGTGCCAGCAGCAACTTCGGGGGGATCACTGAAGCTTTCTTT. Translating gives CASSNFGGITEAFF.

V usage is TRBV4-1 and J usage is TRBJ2-1, with TRBD1 matching over 8 bases. CDR1 MGHRA and CDR2 YSYEKL come from the germline V gene. J was trimmed by 4 bases and V by 0 bases; bases with no gene match: 5. CDR3 length: 16 amino acids. The DNA of the CDR3 is TGCGCCAGCAGCCAAGAAAGGACAGGGAATTACAATGAGCAGTTCTTC. The encoded protein is CASSQERTGNYNEQFF.

This chain links TRBV6-5 with TRBJ1-2; TRBD1 might be the D (5 bases). The V end lost 2 bases, the J end lost 7 bases, and 11 bases lay between the germline ends. CDR3 length: 13 amino acids. The germline V gene encodes CDR1 MNHEY and CDR2 SVGAGI. CDR3 residues: CASSYGRVTGYTF. The DNA of the CDR3 is TGTGCCAGCAGTTACGGCAGGGTAACTGGCTACACCTTC.

The chain is built from TRBV5-8 and TRBJ2-1, with TRBD2 as a possible D gene (6 bases). CDR3 size: 18 residues. In germline, CDR1 is SGHTS, CDR2 YDEGEE. V gave up 2 bases and J gave up 0 bases, with 18 bases separating them. Here the CDR3 reads CASSFPKAGLSSYNEQFF. The CDR3 DNA sequence: TGTGCCAGCAGCTTCCCCAAGGCGGGATTGAGCTCCTACAATGAGCAGTTCTTC.

The chain links TRBV4-1 to TRBJ2-1; D not certain. The CDR3 length is 11 residues. Germline V gene sequence: CDR1 MGHRA, CDR2 YSYEKL. Trimming left V 3 bases short and J 13 bases short, with 10 bases between. The CDR3 nucleotides read TGCGCCAGCAGCCAGTTAGGTGGACAGTTCTTC. Its protein product is CASSQLGGQFF.

V and J are TRBV14 and TRBJ1-1; possibly TRBD1 for D (6 bases). Germline V gene sequence: CDR1 SGHDN, CDR2 FVKESK. Trimming pared 1 base from V and 4 bases from J, leaving 16 bases between. The CDR3 runs 16 residues. CDR3 coding DNA: TGTGCCAGCAGCCAAGTCTTAACAGGGTTGGGCACTGAAGCTTTCTTT. Its protein is CASSQVLTGLGTEAFF.

V is TRBV11-2 and J is TRBJ2-2; weak D call: TRBD1 (5 bases). The germline V gene has CDR1 SGHAT and CDR2 FQNNGV. V lost 1 base to trimming and J lost 8 bases, with 11 bases between them. The CDR3 extends over 14 amino acids. CDR3 sequence: CASSLGRVKGELFF. The CDR3 nucleotides are TGTGCCAGCAGCTTAGGCAGGGTCAAAGGGGAGCTGTTTTTT.

This clone is a singleton in its sample. The V and J genes are TRBV6-5 and TRBJ2-3; TRBD2 aligns across 8 bases. The CDR3 length is 14 residues. Germline CDR1 and CDR2: MNHEY and SVGAGI. The V segment lost 8 bases and the J segment 3 bases; nucleotides outside the gene matches: 7. CDR3 in DNA: TGTGCCAGCGGGATACGGGAGGGAACAGATACGCAGTATTTT. Its translation: CASGIREGTDTQYF.

The chain links TRBV11-2 to TRBJ2-3; D is unclear. This CDR3 has 12 amino acids. Trimming stripped 5 bases from V and 7 bases from J, with 10 bases between. The germline V gene has CDR1 SGHAT and CDR2 FQNNGV. CDR3: CASSPEANTQYF. The CDR3 nucleotides read TGTGCCAGCAGCCCAGAGGCGAATACGCAGTATTTT.

A single count supports this clone. The chain links TRBV5-1 to TRBJ1-1, with D unclear. Germline CDR1 SGHRS, CDR2 YFSETQ. Trimming took 4 bases from V and 0 from J, leaving 13 bases between them. The CDR3 runs 15 residues. The CDR3 nucleotides read TGCGCCAGCAGCAAAGAGACGGCCTTGAACACTGAAGCTTTCTTT. It is translated as CASSKETALNTEAFF.

A single count supports this clone. The chain employs TRBV28 and TRBJ1-1; D might be TRBD1 (5 bases). Germline-derived CDR1 and CDR2 are MDHEN and SYDVKM. CDR3 length: 16 amino acids. V was trimmed by 3 bases and J by 6 bases, leaving 20 bases between them. CDR3 in amino acids: CASSLGSGWALPEAFF. The CDR3 bases are TGTGCCAGCAGTTTGGGATCAGGGTGGGCACTGCCTGAAGCTTTCTTT.